The 12 T cell receptor beta chains in this list originate from one sample, sequenced in a study of blood T cell repertoires in COVID-19. The data were produced by immunoSEQ multiplex PCR, yet TCRdb's version contains in-frame clones alone and is incomplete. Among roughly 120,000 clones listed, roughly 85% were seen once. The sample was peripheral blood. Every receptor here comes from an elderly man with acute or convalescent COVID-19.

V gene TRBV21-1 combines with J gene TRBJ1-1. TRBV21-1 is annotated as a pseudogene. This CDR3 is 16 amino acids long. CDR3 protein: CASSRRGEGGNTEAFF. DNA for the CDR3: TGTGCCAGCAGCAGGAGGGGAGAAGGTGGGAACACTGAAGCTTTCTTT.

The chain joins TRBV7-6 to TRBJ2-7; 7 bases match TRBD1. The CDR3 is 14 residues long. Germline V CDR1 and CDR2: SGHVS, FNYEAQ. The junction had 9 bases not matched to a gene; V was cut back by 6 bases and J by 4 bases. CDR3 DNA: TGTGCCAGCAGTATAGGGGGCCAGCAATACGAGCAGTACTTC. Residues: CASSIGGQQYEQYF.

The chain has TRBV7-2 and TRBJ1-3; TRBD1 is a possible D gene (5 bases). Trimming shortened V by 0 bases and J by 4 bases, and 7 bases separated the two germline ends. CDR1 is SGHTA, CDR2 FQGNSA, per germline. The CDR3 runs to 14 residues. The CDR3 loop reads CASSLAGVGNTIYF. The CDR3 DNA sequence: TGTGCCAGCAGCTTAGCAGGGGTCGGAAACACCATATATTTT.

V gene TRBV5-1 combines with J gene TRBJ1-4; perhaps TRBD1 as D (5 bases). Germline loops: CDR1 SGHRS, CDR2 YFSETQ. The CDR3 has 16 amino acids. V lost 0 bases and J 7 bases, leaving 16 bases between the germline ends. The CDR3 DNA is TGCGCCAGCAGCTTGGCCCCGGCGGGGGGAATTGAAAAACTGTTTTTT. Encoded protein: CASSLAPAGGIEKLFF.

This chain joins TRBV5-1 and TRBJ2-5; 10 nucleotides agree with TRBD2. The V segment lost 4 bases and the J segment 3 bases; nucleotides outside the gene matches: 6. Per germline, CDR1 SGHRS and CDR2 YFSETQ. The CDR3 runs 15 residues. CDR3 in DNA: TGCGCCAGCAGCAGGACTAGCGGAATTGAAGAGACCCAGTACTTC. The encoded protein is CASSRTSGIEETQYF.

This clone was detected only a few times. The V and J genes are TRBV13 and TRBJ1-2, with D tentatively TRBD1 (6 bases). The germline V and J ends were trimmed by 3 bases and 4 bases, with 18 bases remaining between them. The CDR3 runs 16 residues. Germline V gene sequence: CDR1 PRHDT, CDR2 FYEKMQ (reference sequence). The CDR3 sequence: CASSLVEKVGGYGYTF. The CDR3 nucleotides read TGTGCCAGCAGCTTGGTAGAGAAGGTAGGGGGCTATGGCTACACCTTC.

CDR3 protein: CSASTGTSGKTQYF. The CDR3 DNA follows: TGCAGTGCAAGTACCGGGACTAGCGGAAAGACCCAGTACTTC. The chain is built from TRBV20-1 and TRBJ2-5; 11 positions match TRBD2. Germline CDR1 DFQATT, CDR2 SNEGSKA (reference sequence). Trimming at V came to 6 bases and at J to 6 bases, leaving 9 bases not matched to a gene. This CDR3 region has 14 residues.

The chain combines TRBV6-5 with TRBJ1-1; 9 bases are a match to TRBD1. The CDR3 totals 12 residues. V was pared by 4 bases and J by 10 bases, with 4 bases of the junction left unmatched. Germline V gives CDR1 MNHEY, CDR2 SVGAGI. CDR3 region: CASSSNRGLAFF. In nucleotides, the CDR3 is TGTGCCAGCAGTTCCAACAGGGGGCTAGCTTTCTTT.

This chain links TRBV19 with TRBJ1-1; a possible D gene is TRBD1 (6 bases). CDR3 length: 15 residues. Germline loops: CDR1 LNHDA, CDR2 SQIVND (reference sequence). Trimming left V 3 bases short and J 0 bases short, with 11 bases between. The CDR3 loop is CASSIQGLMNTEAFF. The CDR3 region has the DNA TGTGCCAGTAGTATTCAGGGGCTAATGAACACTGAAGCTTTCTTT.

The CDR3 region has the DNA TGTGCCAGCAGCTTACAGGCCTCAATCGATCCGGCCTATGGCTACACCTTC. This sequence encodes CASSLQASIDPAYGYTF. This chain uses TRBV11-2 with TRBJ1-2; no clear D gene. Germline CDR1 is SGHAT and CDR2 is FQNNGV. This CDR3 has 17 residues. V shed 2 bases and J shed 4 bases, with 20 bases lying between them. The complete variable domain, with remaining parts taken from reference TRBV11-2 and TRBJ1-2, reads EAGVAQSPRYKIIEKRQSVAFWCNPISGHATLYWYQQILGQGPKLLIQFQNNGVVDDSQLPKDRFSAERLKGVDSTLKIQPAKLEDSAVYLCASSLQASIDPAYGYTFGSGTRLTVV.

The chain employs TRBV18 and TRBJ1-1, with TRBD1 identical over 11 bases. Per germline, CDR1 KGHSH and CDR2 LQKENI. This CDR3 has 15 residues. Losses at the gene ends were 3 bases for V and 4 bases for J; bases not matched to a gene: 4. CDR3 in DNA: TGTGCCAGCTCACCGGTCGGGACAGGGGGCACTGAAGCTTTCTTT. Protein product: CASSPVGTGGTEAFF.

V usage is TRBV10-3 and J usage is TRBJ2-1; possibly TRBD2 for D (7 bases). This CDR3 has 15 residues. Trimming pared 2 bases from V and 2 bases from J, leaving 10 bases between. CDR1 is ENHRY, CDR2 SYGVKD, per germline. CDR3: CAISEAGAPYNEQFF. CDR3 coding DNA: TGTGCCATCAGTGAGGCGGGGGCCCCCTACAATGAGCAGTTCTTC.